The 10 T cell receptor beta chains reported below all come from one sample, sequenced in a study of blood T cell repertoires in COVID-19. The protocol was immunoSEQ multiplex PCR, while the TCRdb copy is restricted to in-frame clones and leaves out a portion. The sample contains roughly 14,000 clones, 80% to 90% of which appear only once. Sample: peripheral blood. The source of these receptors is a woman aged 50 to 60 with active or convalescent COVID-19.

The chain's CDR3 is CASSLRDRWGEQYF. CDR3 sequence (DNA): TGCGCCAGCAGCCTGAGGGACAGGTGGGGCGAGCAGTACTTC. The chain joins TRBV5-1 to TRBJ2-7; 8 nucleotides agree with TRBD1. The germline V gene has CDR1 SGHRS and CDR2 YFSETQ. This CDR3 is 14 amino acids long. The V gene end was trimmed by 4 bases and the J gene end by 6 bases; junction bases not matched to a gene: 9. Drawing the rest from reference TRBV5-1 and TRBJ2-7, the complete variable domain is KAGVTQTPRYLIKTRGQQVTLSCSPISGHRSVSWYQQTPGQGLQFLFEYFSETQRNKGNFPGRFSGRQFSNSRSEMNVSTLELGDSALYLCASSLRDRWGEQYFGPGTRLTVT.

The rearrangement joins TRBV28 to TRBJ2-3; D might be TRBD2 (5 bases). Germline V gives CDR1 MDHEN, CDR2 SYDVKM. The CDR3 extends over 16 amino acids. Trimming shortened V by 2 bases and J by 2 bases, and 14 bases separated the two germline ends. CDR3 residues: CASSLDGGSLTDTQYF. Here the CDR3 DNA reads TGTGCCAGCAGTTTAGATGGTGGGAGCCTCACAGATACGCAGTATTTT.

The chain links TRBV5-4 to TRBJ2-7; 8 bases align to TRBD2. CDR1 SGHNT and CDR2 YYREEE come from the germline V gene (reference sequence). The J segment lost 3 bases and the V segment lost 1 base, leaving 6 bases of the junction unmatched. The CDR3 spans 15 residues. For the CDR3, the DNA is TGTGCCAGCAGCTTGTCGGCGGGAGGATACTACGAGCAGTACTTC. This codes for CASSLSAGGYYEQYF.

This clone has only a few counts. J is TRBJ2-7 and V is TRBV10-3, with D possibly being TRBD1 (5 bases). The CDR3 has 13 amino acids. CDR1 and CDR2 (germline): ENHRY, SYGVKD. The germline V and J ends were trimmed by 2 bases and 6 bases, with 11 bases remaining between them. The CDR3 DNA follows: TGTGCCATCAGTGAGCAGGGTTTGGGCGAGCAGTACTTC. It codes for CAISEQGLGEQYF.

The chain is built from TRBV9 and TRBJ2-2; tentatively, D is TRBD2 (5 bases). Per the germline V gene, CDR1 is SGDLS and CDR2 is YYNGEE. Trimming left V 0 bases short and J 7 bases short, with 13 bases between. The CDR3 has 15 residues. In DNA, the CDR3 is TGTGCCAGCAGCGTAGTGGCTAGCCTGGTCGGGGAGCTGTTTTTT. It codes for CASSVVASLVGELFF. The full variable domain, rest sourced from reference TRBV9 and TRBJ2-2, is DSGVTQTPKHLITATGQRVTLRCSPRSGDLSVYWYQQSLDQGLQFLIQYYNGEERAKGNILERFSAQQFPDLHSELNLSSLELGDSALYFCASSVVASLVGELFFGEGSRLTVL.

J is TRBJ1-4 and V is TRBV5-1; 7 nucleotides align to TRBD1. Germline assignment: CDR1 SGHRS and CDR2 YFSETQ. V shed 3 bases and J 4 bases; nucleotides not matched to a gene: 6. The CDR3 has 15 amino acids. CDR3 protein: CASSWGTVSNEKLFF. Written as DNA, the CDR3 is TGCGCCAGCAGCTGGGGGACAGTGAGTAATGAAAAACTGTTTTTT.

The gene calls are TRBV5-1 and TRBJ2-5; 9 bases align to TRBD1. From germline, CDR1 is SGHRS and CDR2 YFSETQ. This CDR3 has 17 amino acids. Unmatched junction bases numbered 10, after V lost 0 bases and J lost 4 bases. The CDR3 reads CASSLVGGTGSRETQYF. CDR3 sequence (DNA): TGCGCCAGCAGCTTGGTGGGTGGGACAGGGAGCAGAGAGACCCAGTACTTC. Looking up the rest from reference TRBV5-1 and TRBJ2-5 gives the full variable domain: KAGVTQTPRYLIKTRGQQVTLSCSPISGHRSVSWYQQTPGQGLQFLFEYFSETQRNKGNFPGRFSGRQFSNSRSEMNVSTLELGDSALYLCASSLVGGTGSRETQYFGPGTRLLVL.

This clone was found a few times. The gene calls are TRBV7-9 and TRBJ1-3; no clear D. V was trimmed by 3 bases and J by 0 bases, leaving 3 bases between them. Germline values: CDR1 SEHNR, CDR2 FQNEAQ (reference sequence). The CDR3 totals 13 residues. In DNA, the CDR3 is TGTGCCAGCAGCTTGGCCTCTGGAAACACCATATATTTT. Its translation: CASSLASGNTIYF.

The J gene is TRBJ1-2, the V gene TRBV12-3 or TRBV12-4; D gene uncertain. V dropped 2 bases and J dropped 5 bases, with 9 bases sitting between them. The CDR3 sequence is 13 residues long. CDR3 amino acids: CASSLRSSYGYTF. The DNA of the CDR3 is TGTGCCAGCAGTTTAAGGAGTTCGTATGGCTACACCTTC.

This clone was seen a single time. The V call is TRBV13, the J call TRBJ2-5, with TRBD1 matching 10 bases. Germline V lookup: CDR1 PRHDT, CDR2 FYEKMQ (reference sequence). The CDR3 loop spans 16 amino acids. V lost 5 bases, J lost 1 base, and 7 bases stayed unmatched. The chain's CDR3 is CASSTRTGGAQETQYF. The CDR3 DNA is TGTGCCAGCAGCACCCGGACAGGGGGTGCCCAAGAGACCCAGTACTTC.